This T cell receptor beta chain emerged from a study of T-cell memory formation after mild COVID-19. The CDR3 covers 13 residues. V dropped 2 bases and J dropped 7 bases, with 9 bases sitting between them. Germline assignment: CDR1 MNHEY and CDR2 SVGAGI. Each CDR3 protein is one row after TCRdb ran MiXCR on the 5' RACE reads. Of approximately 300,000 distinct CDR3 sequences in the sample, approximately 15% were seen once. This clonotype showed up just a few times. Its antigen is undetermined. Study observations and caveats: The study found balanced CD4/CD8 in clones contracting day 15 to 85 and a CD4+ lean in later expanders. Memory cells collected pre-infection included some clones that later responded, suggesting cross-reactive memory joined.

The sequence came from a man younger than 35 who had mild COVID-19 (a few samples of this study predate the infection). Cell type and time point are not known. The specimen was PBMCs or a T cell subset sorted from them (not recorded which). The chain has TRBV6-5 and TRBJ2-1, with a weak D call TRBD2 (5 bases). This CDR3 is CASSYGAENEQFF. The CDR3 bases are TGTGCCAGCAGTTACGGAGCGGAAAATGAGCAGTTCTTC.